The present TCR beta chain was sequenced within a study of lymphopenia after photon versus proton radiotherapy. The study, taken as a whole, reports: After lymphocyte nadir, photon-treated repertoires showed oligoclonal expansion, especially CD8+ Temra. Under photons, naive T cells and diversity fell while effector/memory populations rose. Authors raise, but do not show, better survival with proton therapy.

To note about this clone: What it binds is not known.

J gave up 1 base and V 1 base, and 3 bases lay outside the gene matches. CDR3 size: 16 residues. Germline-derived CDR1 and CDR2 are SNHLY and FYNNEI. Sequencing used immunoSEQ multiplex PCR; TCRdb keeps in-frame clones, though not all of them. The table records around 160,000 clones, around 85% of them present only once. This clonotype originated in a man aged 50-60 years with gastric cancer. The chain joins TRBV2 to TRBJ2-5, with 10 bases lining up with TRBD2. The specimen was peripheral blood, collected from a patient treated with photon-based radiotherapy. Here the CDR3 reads CASSEGLAGGQETQYF. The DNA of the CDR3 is TGTGCCAGCAGTGAAGGATTAGCGGGGGGCCAAGAGACCCAGTACTTC.